The source of this TCR beta chain is a study of CD8 T cells in ankylosing spondylitis. Preparation of TCR beta libraries was done by quantitative 5'-RACE with molecular barcodes. TCRdb processed the 5' RACE reads anew with MiXCR; each CDR3 protein has one entry. The sample lists over 400,000 distinct CDR3 sequences; around 26% were seen once. As regards this clonotype: Its antigen is as yet unknown.

Broader study findings: The study looked at matched synovial fluid samples from ankylosing spondylitis patients. Disease-linked clones were reported to be significantly enriched there. With a CD8+ phenotype, disease-linked clones were relatively rare in peripheral blood. Earlier reports found some motif variants in synovial fluid and blood in reactive arthritis. Ankylosing spondylitis blood appeared to carry a characteristic TCR beta motif of roughly 8 highly homologous variants.

CDR1 and CDR2 (germline): KGHDR, SFDVKD. Trimming took 4 bases from V and 5 from J, leaving 13 bases between them. The CDR3 runs 14 residues. The sequence came from a male donor with ankylosing spondylitis. J is TRBJ2-5 and V is TRBV24-1; D is unresolved. The sequenced material came from blood, either unsorted or a sorted T cell fraction (not recorded which). The CDR3 DNA reads as TGTGCCACCAGTGAGAATAAGGGTTCCGAGACCCAGTACTTC. It encodes CATSENKGSETQYF.